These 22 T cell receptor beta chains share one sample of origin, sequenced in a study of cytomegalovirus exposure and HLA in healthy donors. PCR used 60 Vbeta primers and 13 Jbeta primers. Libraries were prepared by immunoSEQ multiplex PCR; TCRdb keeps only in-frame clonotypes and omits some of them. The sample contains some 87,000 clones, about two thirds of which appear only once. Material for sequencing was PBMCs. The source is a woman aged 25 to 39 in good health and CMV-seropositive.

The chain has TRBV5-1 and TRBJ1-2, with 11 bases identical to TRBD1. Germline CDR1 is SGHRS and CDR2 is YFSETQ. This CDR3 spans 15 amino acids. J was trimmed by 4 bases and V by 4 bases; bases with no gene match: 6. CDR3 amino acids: CASSGPGQGVYGYTF. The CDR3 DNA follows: TGCGCCAGCAGCGGACCGGGACAGGGGGTCTATGGCTACACCTTC.

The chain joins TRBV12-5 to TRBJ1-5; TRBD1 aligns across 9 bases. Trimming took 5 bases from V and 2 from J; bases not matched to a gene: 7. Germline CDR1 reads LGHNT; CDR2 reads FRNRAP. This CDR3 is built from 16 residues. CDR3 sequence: CASGPNRGLGNQPQHF. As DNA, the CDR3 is TGTGCTAGTGGTCCGAACAGGGGGCTGGGCAATCAGCCCCAGCATTTT.

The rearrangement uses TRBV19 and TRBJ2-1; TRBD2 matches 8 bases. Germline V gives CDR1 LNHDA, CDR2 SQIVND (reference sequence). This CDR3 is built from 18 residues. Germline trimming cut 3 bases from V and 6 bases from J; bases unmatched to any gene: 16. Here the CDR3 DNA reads TGTGCCAGTAGTATTCGAAGTAGCGGGGAAGCCTGGGGCAATGAGCAGTTCTTC. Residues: CASSIRSSGEAWGNEQFF.

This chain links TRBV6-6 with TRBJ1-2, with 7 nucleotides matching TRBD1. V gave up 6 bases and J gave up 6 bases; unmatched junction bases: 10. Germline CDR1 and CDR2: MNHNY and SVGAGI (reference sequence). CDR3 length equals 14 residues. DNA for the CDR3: TGTGCCAGCAGCCCGCAGGGACAGATAAATGGCTACACCTTC. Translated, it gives CASSPQGQINGYTF.

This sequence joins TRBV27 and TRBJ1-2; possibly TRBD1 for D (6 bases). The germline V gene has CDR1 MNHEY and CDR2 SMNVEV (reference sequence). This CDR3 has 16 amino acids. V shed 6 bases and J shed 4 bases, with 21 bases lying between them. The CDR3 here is CASRWTDSGPSYGYTF. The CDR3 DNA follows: TGTGCCAGCAGATGGACAGACTCAGGGCCGAGCTATGGCTACACCTTC.

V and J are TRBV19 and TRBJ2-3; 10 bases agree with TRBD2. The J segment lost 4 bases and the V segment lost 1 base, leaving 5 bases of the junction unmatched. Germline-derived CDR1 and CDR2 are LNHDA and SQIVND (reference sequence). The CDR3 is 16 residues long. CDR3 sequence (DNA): TGTGCCAGTAGTATAGTCCTAGCGGGGGCCCCAGATACGCAGTATTTT. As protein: CASSIVLAGAPDTQYF.

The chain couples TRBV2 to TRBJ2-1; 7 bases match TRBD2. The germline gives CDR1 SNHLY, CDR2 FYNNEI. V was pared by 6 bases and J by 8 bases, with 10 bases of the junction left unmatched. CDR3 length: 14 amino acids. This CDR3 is CASRLTAGFHEQFF. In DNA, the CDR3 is TGTGCCAGCAGATTGACAGCGGGGTTCCATGAGCAGTTCTTC.

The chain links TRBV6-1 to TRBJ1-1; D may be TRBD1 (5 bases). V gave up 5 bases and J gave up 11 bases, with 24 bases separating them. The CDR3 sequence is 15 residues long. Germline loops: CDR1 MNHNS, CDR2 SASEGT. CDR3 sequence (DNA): TGTGCCAGCAGTCTCCTTCGGGCAGGGTCCTATGGGGCTTTCTTT. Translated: CASSLLRAGSYGAFF.

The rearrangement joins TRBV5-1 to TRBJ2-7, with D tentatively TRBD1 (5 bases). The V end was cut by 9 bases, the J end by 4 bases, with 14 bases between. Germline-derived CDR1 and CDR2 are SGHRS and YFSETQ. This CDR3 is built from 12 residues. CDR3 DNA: TGCGCCATCGTGACAGCCAGGTACGAGCAGTACTTC. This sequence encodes CAIVTARYEQYF.

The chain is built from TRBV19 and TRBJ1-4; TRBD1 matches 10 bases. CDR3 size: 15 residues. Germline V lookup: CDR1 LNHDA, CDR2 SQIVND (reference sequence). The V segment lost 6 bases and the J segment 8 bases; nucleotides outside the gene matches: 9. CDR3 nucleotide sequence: TGTGCCAGTAGGAACCGGGACAGGGGAGAAGAAAAACTGTTTTTT. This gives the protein CASRNRDRGEEKLFF.

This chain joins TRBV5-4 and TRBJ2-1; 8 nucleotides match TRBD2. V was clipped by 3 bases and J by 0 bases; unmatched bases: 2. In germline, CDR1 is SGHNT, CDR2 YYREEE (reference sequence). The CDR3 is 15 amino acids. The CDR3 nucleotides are TGTGCCAGCAGCTCTGGACTAGCCTCCTACAATGAGCAGTTCTTC. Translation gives CASSSGLASYNEQFF.

This chain's CDR3 is CASSLAGGHNEQFF. The CDR3 DNA follows: TGTGCCAGCAGCTTAGCGGGGGGACACAATGAGCAGTTCTTC. V and J are TRBV7-9 and TRBJ2-1; TRBD2 might be the D (6 bases). The CDR3 runs to 14 residues. Germline CDR1 is SEHNR and CDR2 is FQNEAQ (reference sequence). V lost 0 bases to trimming and J lost 5 bases, with 8 bases between them.

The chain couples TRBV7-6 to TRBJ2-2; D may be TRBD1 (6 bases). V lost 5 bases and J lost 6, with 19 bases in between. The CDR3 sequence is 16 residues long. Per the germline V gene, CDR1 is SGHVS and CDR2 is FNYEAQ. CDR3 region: CASSGEAGAGAGELFF. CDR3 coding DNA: TGTGCCAGCAGCGGAGAAGCCGGAGCAGGGGCCGGGGAGCTGTTTTTT.

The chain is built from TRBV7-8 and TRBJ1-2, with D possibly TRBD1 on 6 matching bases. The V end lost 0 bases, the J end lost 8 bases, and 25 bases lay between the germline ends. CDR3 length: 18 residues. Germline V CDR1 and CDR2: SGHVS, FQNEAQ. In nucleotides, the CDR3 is TGTGCCAGCAGCTTAGCTTCGGTCACAGGGTTTGTACGATACGGCTACACCTTC. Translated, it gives CASSLASVTGFVRYGYTF.

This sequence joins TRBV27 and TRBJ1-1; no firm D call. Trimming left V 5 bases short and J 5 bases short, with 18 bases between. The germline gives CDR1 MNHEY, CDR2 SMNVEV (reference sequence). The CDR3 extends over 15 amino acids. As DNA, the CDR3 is TGTGCCAGCAGTCCCGGGGAGGGTGGATGGACTGAAGCTTTCTTT. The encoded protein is CASSPGEGGWTEAFF.

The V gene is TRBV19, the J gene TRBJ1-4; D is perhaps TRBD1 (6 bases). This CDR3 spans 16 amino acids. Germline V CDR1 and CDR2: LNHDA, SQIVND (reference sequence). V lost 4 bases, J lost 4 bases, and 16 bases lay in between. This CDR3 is CASSSVDSTVNEKLFF. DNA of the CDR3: TGTGCCAGTAGTAGCGTGGACAGCACTGTTAATGAAAAACTGTTTTTT.

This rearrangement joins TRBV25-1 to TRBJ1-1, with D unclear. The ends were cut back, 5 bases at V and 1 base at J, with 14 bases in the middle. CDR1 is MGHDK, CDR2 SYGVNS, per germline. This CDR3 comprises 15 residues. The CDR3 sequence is CASSPIDRENTEAFF. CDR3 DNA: TGTGCCAGCAGTCCAATCGATCGAGAGAACACTGAAGCTTTCTTT.

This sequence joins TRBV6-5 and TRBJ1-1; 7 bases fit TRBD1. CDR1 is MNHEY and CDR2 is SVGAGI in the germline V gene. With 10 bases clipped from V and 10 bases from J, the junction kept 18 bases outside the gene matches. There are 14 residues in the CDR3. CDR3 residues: CAIHPAPDRTGAFF. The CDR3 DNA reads TGTGCCATACATCCAGCACCCGACAGGACAGGAGCTTTCTTT.

The CDR3 sequence: CASSPPGVVGDTIYF. The CDR3, as DNA: TGTGCCAGCAGCCCCCCCGGGGTCGTCGGGGACACCATATATTTT. The chain employs TRBV7-8 and TRBJ1-3; the D is unclear. This CDR3 comprises 15 residues. V was clipped by 5 bases and J by 8 bases, with 19 bases between them. Germline lookup yields CDR1 SGHVS and CDR2 FQNEAQ.

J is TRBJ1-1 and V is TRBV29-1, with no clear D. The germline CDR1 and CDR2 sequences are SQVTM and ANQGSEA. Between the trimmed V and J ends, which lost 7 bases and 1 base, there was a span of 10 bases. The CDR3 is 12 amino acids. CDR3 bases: TGCAGCGCACAACCTCAGAACACTGAAGCTTTCTTT. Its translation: CSAQPQNTEAFF.

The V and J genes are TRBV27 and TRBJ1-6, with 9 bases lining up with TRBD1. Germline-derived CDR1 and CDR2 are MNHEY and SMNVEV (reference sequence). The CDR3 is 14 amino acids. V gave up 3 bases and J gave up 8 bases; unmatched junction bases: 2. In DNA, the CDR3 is TGTGCCAGCAGTTTCAGGACAGGGGATTCACCCCTCCACTTT. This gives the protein CASSFRTGDSPLHF.

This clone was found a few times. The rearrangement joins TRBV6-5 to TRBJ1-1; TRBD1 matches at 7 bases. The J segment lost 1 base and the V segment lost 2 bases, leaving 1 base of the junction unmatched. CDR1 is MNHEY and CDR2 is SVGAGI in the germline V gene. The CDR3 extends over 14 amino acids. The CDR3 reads CASSYQGGNTEAFF. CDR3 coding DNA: TGTGCCAGCAGTTACCAGGGGGGGAACACTGAAGCTTTCTTT.